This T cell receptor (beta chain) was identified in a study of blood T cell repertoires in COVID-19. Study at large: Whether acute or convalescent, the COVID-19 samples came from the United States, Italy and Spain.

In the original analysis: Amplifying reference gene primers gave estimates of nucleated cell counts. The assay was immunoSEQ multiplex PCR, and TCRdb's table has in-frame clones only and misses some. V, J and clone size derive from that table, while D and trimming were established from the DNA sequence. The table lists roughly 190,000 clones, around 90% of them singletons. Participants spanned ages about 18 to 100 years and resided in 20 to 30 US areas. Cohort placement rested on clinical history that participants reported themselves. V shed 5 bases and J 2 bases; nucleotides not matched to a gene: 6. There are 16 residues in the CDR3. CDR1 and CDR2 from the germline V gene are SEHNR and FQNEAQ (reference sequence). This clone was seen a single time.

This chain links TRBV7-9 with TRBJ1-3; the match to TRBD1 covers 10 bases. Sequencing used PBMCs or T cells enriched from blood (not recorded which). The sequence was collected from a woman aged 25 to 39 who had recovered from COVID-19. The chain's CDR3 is CASSESGTGAGNTIYF. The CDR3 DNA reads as TGTGCCAGCAGCGAATCCGGGACAGGGGCTGGAAACACCATATATTTT.